The T cell receptor (beta chain) described here comes from a study of T cell changes during pregnancy in multiple sclerosis. Per the germline V gene, CDR1 is SGHTA and CDR2 is FQGTGA. The CDR3 is 19 amino acids. J was trimmed by 2 bases and V by 0 bases; bases with no gene match: 8. The assay was immunoSEQ multiplex PCR, and TCRdb's table has in-frame clones only and misses some. Among roughly 42,000 clones listed, roughly nine tenths were seen once. Source: CD8+ T cells from peripheral blood mononuclear cells, taken in the third trimester of pregnancy. The source of this sequence is a female donor with multiple sclerosis, enrolled in a pregnancy study. This chain uses TRBV7-3 with TRBJ2-1, with TRBD2 matching over 12 bases. The CDR3: CASSLTLAGGPSTYNEQFF. In DNA form, the CDR3 reads TGTGCCAGCAGCTTAACCCTAGCGGGGGGGCCGTCAACCTACAATGAGCAGTTCTTC.